A selection of T cell receptor beta chains follows, all from one sample in a study of T cell responses to AZD1222 COVID-19 vaccine. Here immunoSEQ multiplex PCR was the method, and the copy in TCRdb shows in-frame clones only, minus some. The sample holds 150,000 or so clones, 85% to 90% seen once. Source: peripheral blood, taken on day 0 of AZD1222 vaccination. The source is an adult in good health. Each CDR3 is given with its conserved first and last residue. A D gene is named only where the DNA matches it firmly. Clone size is not always given. Where it is, it says once, few, many or a class for expanded clones.

TRBV9	TRBJ2-7	TRBD2	NA	CASSASGGVPYEQYF	TGTGCCAGCAGCGCTAGCGGGGGAGTACCCTACGAGCAGTACTTC
TRBV4-3	TRBJ2-2	NA	NA	CASSQEDSNTGELFF	TGCGCCAGCAGCCAAGAGGATTCCAACACCGGGGAGCTGTTTTTT
TRBV5-1	TRBJ1-4	NA	NA	CASSLAVTGKGEKLFF	TGCGCCAGCAGCTTGGCCGTCACAGGGAAAGGCGAAAAACTGTTTTTT
TRBV2	TRBJ2-7	NA	NA	CAGLRSIKDYEQYF	TGTGCCGGTTTGAGGAGTATCAAGGACTACGAGCAGTACTTC
TRBV4-2	TRBJ1-2	TRBD1	few	CASSQDLETGLFGYTF	TGTGCCAGCAGCCAAGATTTGGAGACAGGGCTTTTTGGCTACACCTTC
TRBV9	TRBJ1-2	NA	NA	CASSVATGRGKLNYGYTF	TGTGCCAGCAGCGTAGCTACGGGCAGGGGCAAACTTAACTATGGCTACACCTTC
TRBV4-3	TRBJ1-2	TRBD1	medium-sized	CASSPDRALDPYYGYTF	TGCGCCAGCAGCCCCGACAGGGCCCTAGACCCATACTATGGCTACACCTTC
TRBV6-5	TRBJ1-2	TRBD1	NA	CASSPQGRTGEGYTF	TGTGCCAGCAGCCCGCAGGGGAGGACAGGGGAAGGCTACACCTTC
TRBV29-1	TRBJ2-1	TRBD2	once	CSVVHPLAGGYNEQFF	TGCAGCGTTGTACACCCGCTAGCGGGGGGGTACAATGAGCAGTTCTTC
TRBV7-8	TRBJ1-1	NA	NA	CASNLYGNTEAFF	TGTGCCAGCAACCTATACGGGAACACTGAAGCTTTCTTT
TRBV6-5	TRBJ2-3	NA	NA	CASSSVSWESNTQYF	TGTGCCAGCAGTTCGGTATCCTGGGAGAGTAATACGCAGTATTTT
TRBV2	TRBJ2-3	NA	NA	CASSFTDTQYF	TGTGCCAGCAGCTTCACAGATACGCAGTATTTT
TRBV3-1/TRBV3-2	TRBJ1-6	NA	NA	CASRYRQDNSPLHF	TGTGCCAGCAGATACAGACAAGATAATTCACCCCTCCACTTT